These 4 T cell receptor beta chains share one sample of origin, sequenced in a study of OX40 agonist ivuxolimab in advanced cancers. Libraries came from the immunoSEQ multiplex PCR assay. TCRdb carries this immuneACCESS record with in-frame sequences only. Its versions omit some clonotypes, under half of them owing to an unresolved V gene in the studies checked, with the rest unexplained. This sample comprises 60,000 to 95,000 clones, around 86% of them detected only once. The ten top clones hold 0.5% to 0.85% of the sample. Sample: CD4+ or CD8+ T cells sorted from blood, taken in a trial of the OX40 agonist ivuxolimab. Receptor source: an adult with an advanced solid tumor such as melanoma, head and neck, liver or kidney cancer.

V gene TRBV9 combines with J gene TRBJ1-2, with D perhaps TRBD1 (6 bases). This CDR3 has 13 residues. V lost 2 bases to trimming and J lost 5 bases, with 10 bases between them. The germline CDR1 and CDR2 sequences are SGDLS and YYNGEE. The CDR3 sequence is CASSVGGEYGYTF. The CDR3 coding sequence is TGTGCCAGCAGCGTTGGGGGCGAGTATGGCTACACCTTC.

This clone showed up just a few times. The chain employs TRBV7-9 and TRBJ2-3; D perhaps matches TRBD1 (6 bases). V lost 3 bases and J 6 bases, leaving 7 bases between the germline ends. The CDR3 consists of 12 residues. CDR1 and CDR2 from the germline V gene are SEHNR and FQNEAQ (reference sequence). The CDR3 sequence is CASSFTGDTQYF. The CDR3 nucleotides are TGTGCCAGCAGCTTTACAGGGGATACGCAGTATTTT.

This chain joins TRBV30 and TRBJ2-7; 8 bases align to TRBD1. J gave up 0 bases and V 5 bases, and 0 bases lay outside the gene matches. This CDR3 is 12 amino acids long. In germline, CDR1 is GTSNPN, CDR2 SVGIG (reference sequence). The CDR3 reads CAWDRGSYEQYF. The DNA of the CDR3 is TGTGCCTGGGACAGGGGCTCCTACGAGCAGTACTTC.

In its sample, this clone ranks as medium-sized (0.01 to 0.1%). The V and J genes are TRBV29-1 and TRBJ1-2, with TRBD1 matching over 11 bases. Germline V gene data show CDR1 as SQVTM and CDR2 as ANQGSEA. After removal of 6 bases from V and 8 bases from J, the junction contained 8 bases not matched to a gene. This CDR3 has 13 amino acids. The CDR3 spells CSVDGQGAQGYTF. The CDR3 nucleotides are TGCAGCGTAGACGGACAGGGGGCGCAGGGCTACACCTTC.